The clone carrying this T cell receptor (beta chain) was counted between two and nine times. The method was immunoSEQ multiplex PCR; TCRdb's version includes in-frame clones alone and lacks a portion of them. The table shows 110,000 to 150,000 clones, with roughly 90% occurring only once. This specimen belongs to a study of blood T cell repertoires in COVID-19. Enrollees, roughly 18 to 89 years old, lived in approximately 25 US areas. V was pared by 4 bases and J by 2 bases, with 3 bases between. The CDR3 covers 11 residues. Germline CDR1 is MDHEN and CDR2 is SYDVKM. Sequencing used PBMCs or T cells enriched from blood (not recorded which). The rearrangement uses TRBV28 and TRBJ2-7; D gene unclear. This sequence originates from a man over 45 who had recovered from COVID-19. CDR3 residues: CASSSPYEQYF. The DNA for the CDR3 is TGTGCCAGCAGTTCTCCCTACGAGCAGTACTTC.